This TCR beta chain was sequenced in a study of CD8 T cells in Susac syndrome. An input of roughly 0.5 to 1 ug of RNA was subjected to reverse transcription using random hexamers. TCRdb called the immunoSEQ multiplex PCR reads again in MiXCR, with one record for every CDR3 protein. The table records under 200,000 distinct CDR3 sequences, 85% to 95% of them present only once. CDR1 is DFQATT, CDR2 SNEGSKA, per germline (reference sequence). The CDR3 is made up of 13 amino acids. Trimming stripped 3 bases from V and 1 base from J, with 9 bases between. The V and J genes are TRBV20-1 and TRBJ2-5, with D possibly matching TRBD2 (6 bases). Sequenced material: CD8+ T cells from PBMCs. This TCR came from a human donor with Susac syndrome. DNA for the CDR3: TGCAGTGCTAGTAGGAGGGGCCAAGAGACCCAGTACTTC. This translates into CSASRRGQETQYF.